This T cell receptor beta chain was documented in a study of OX40 agonist ivuxolimab in advanced cancers. The overall study: Three patients, one with hepatocellular carcinoma and two with cutaneous melanoma, achieved partial responses.

Repertoires were generated with immunoSEQ multiplex PCR, while TCRdb's copy carries only in-frame clones and drops some. The sample carries approximately 99,000 clones, about 90% recorded once. Germline V lookup: CDR1 SGHKS, CDR2 YYEKEE (reference sequence). With 0 bases clipped from V and 3 bases from J, the junction kept 2 bases outside the gene matches. This CDR3 contains 14 residues. The input for sequencing was CD4+ or CD8+ T cells sorted from blood, taken in a trial of the OX40 agonist ivuxolimab. The sequence was obtained from an adult with an advanced solid tumor such as melanoma, head and neck, liver or kidney cancer. V and J are TRBV5-5 and TRBJ2-7; 8 bases are shared with TRBD1. The CDR3 is CASSLGTGFYEQYF. The CDR3 nucleotides read TGTGCCAGCAGCTTGGGGACAGGGTTCTACGAGCAGTACTTC.